These T cell receptor beta chains were read from a single sample in a study of CD8+CD57+ T cells in acquired aplastic anemia. TCRdb re-called the reads with MiXCR, one entry per CDR3 protein. The sample gives around 430,000 distinct CDR3 sequences, around a third of which show up once; around 0.82% is in the top ten. Material for sequencing was sorted CD4+, CD8+, or CD8+CD57+ T cells (not recorded which) from PBMCs. These receptors were taken from a human donor with aplastic anemia. CDR3s include the opening cysteine and the closing phenylalanine or tryptophan. A D gene is named only where the DNA matches it firmly. Clone size is given for some rows only: seen once, a few or many times, or a class if the clone is expanded.

CAGSLWGRTYEQYF	TGTGCCGGCAGTTTATGGGGCAGAACCTACGAGCAGTACTTC	TRBJ2-7	-	-	TRBV12-3/TRBV12-4
CASSVNDGRVKHEQYF	TGTGCCAGCAGTGTGAACGATGGGCGGGTAAAGCACGAGCAGTACTTC	TRBJ2-7	-	many	TRBV25-1
CAWSVLRGHEQYF	TGTGCCTGGAGTGTTTTGCGGGGCCACGAGCAGTACTTC	TRBJ2-7	-	-	TRBV30
CAWSLSYPSNQPQHF	TGTGCCTGGAGTCTCTCATACCCTAGCAATCAGCCCCAGCATTTT	TRBJ1-5	-	few	TRBV30
CASSYDSQRFAHEQYF	TGTGCCAGCAGTTACGACTCTCAGCGGTTCGCCCACGAGCAGTACTTC	TRBJ2-7	-	few	TRBV10-3
CASSPPSRREAFF	TGTGCCAGCAGTCCACCCAGCCGGAGGGAAGCTTTCTTT	TRBJ1-1	-	-	TRBV7-9
CSARVSGRQGFHEQYF	TGCAGTGCTAGAGTCAGTGGGAGACAGGGCTTCCACGAGCAGTACTTC	TRBJ2-7	TRBD1	many	TRBV20-1
CSARVGLAGIRFYEQYF	TGCAGTGCTAGAGTAGGACTAGCGGGGATCAGATTCTACGAGCAGTACTTC	TRBJ2-7	TRBD2	-	TRBV20-1
CASSSDWTSGGKPHEQYF	TGTGCCAGCAGCTCGGATTGGACTAGCGGGGGCAAGCCCCACGAGCAGTACTTC	TRBJ2-7	TRBD2	few	TRBV7-2
CASAGITYEQYF	TGTGCCAGTGCCGGGATCACCTACGAGCAGTACTTC	TRBJ2-7	-	-	TRBV19
CSARGLVNSPLHF	TGCAGTGCTAGGGGTCTAGTTAATTCACCCCTCCACTTT	TRBJ1-6	-	few	TRBV20-1
CASSPNSGANVLTF	TGCGCCAGCAGCCCGAACTCTGGGGCCAACGTCCTGACTTTC	TRBJ2-6	-	-	TRBV5-1
CASGGLGSGNTEAFF	TGTGCCAGCGGCGGACTTGGCTCTGGAAACACTGAAGCTTTCTTT	TRBJ1-1	-	-	TRBV25-1
CASSERGLAGEGSYNEQFF	TGTGCCAGCAGTGAAAGAGGACTAGCGGGAGAAGGATCCTACAATGAGCAGTTCTTC	TRBJ2-1	TRBD2	-	TRBV2
CSANGQFSSYNSPLHF	TGCAGTGCAAATGGACAGTTCTCCTCCTATAATTCACCCCTCCACTTT	TRBJ1-6	-	-	TRBV20-1
CASRKRQRTNEKLFF	TGTGCCAGCAGGAAGAGACAGCGGACTAATGAAAAACTGTTTTTT	TRBJ1-4	-	many	TRBV2
CASSLDRAFNEKLFF	TGTGCCAGCAGCTTAGACAGGGCGTTTAATGAAAAACTGTTTTTT	TRBJ1-4	-	-	TRBV11-2
CASSDGTGHNQPQHF	TGTGCCAGCAGCGACGGGACAGGGCACAATCAGCCCCAGCATTTT	TRBJ1-5	TRBD1	few	TRBV11-2
CASRQTGTGANVPTF	TGTGCCAGCAGACAGACAGGGACTGGGGCCAACGTCCCGACTTTC	TRBJ2-6	-	once	TRBV12-3/TRBV12-4
CSARPRYLAYEQYF	TGCAGTGCTAGACCCCGATACCTGGCCTACGAGCAGTACTTC	TRBJ2-7	-	many	TRBV20-1
CAGTSGSLSDTQYF	TGTGCCGGGACTAGCGGGAGCTTGTCAGATACGCAGTATTTT	TRBJ2-3	TRBD2	-	TRBV24-1